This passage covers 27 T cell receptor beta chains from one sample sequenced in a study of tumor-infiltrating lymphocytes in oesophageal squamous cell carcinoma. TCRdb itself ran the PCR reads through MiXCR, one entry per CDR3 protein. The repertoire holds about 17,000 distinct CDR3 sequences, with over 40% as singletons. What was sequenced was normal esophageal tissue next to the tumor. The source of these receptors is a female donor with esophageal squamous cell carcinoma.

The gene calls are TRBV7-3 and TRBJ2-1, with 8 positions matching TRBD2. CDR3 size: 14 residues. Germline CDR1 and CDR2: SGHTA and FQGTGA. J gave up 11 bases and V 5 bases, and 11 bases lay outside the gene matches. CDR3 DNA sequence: TGTGCCAGCAGCCACGGGGGGGGAATAGTCCAGCAGTTCTTC. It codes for CASSHGGGIVQQFF.

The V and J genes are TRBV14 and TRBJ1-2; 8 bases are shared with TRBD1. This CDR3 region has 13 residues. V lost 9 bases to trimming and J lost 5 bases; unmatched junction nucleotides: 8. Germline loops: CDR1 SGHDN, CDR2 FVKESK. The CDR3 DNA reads TGTGCCAGTAAGGACAGGGCCGGATATGGCTACACCTTC. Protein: CASKDRAGYGYTF.

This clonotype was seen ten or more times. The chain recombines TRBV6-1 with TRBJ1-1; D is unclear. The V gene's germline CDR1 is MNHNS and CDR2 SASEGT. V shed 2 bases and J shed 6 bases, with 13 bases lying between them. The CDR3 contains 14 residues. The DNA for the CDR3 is TGTGCCAGCAGTGAACCGAACCCAGCCGCTGAAGCTTTCTTT. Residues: CASSEPNPAAEAFF.

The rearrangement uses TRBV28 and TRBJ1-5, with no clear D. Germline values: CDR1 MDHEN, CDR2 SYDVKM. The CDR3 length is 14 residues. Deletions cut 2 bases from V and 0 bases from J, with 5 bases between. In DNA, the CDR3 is TGTGCCAGCAGTTTAGTGAATAGCAATCAGCCCCAGCATTTT. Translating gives CASSLVNSNQPQHF.

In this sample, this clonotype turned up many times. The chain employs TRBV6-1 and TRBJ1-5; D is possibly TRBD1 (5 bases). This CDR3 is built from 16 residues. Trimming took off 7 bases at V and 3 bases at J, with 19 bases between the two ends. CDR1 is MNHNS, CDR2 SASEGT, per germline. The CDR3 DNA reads TGTGCCAGCATGATGGGTCTCGGGGGGACCAATCAGCCCCAGCATTTT. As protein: CASMMGLGGTNQPQHF.

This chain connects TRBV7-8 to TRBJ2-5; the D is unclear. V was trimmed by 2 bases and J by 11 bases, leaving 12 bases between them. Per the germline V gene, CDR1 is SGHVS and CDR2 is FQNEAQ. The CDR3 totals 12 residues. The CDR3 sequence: CASSLRVDTQYF. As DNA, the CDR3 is TGTGCCAGCAGCTTACGGGTCGATACGCAGTACTTC.

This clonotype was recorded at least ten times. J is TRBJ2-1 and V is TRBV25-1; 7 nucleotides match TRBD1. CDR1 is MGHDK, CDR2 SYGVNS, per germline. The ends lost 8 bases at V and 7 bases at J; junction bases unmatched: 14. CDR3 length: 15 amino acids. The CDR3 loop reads CASLLPGTERNEQFF. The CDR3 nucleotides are TGTGCCAGCCTTCTCCCCGGGACAGAGCGTAATGAGCAGTTCTTC.

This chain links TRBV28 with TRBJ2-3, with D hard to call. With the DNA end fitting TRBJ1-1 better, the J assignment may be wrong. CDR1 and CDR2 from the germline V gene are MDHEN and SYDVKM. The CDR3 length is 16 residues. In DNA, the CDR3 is TGTGCCAGCAGTTTATCGGCAGGAACCATGAACACTGAAGCTTTCTTT. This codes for CASSLSAGTMNTEAFF.

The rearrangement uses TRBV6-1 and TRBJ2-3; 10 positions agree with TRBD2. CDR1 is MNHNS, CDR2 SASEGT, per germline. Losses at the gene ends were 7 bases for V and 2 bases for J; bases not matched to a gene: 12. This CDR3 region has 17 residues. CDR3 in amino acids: CASILSGTSASTDTQYF. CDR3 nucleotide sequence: TGTGCCAGCATCCTCTCAGGGACTAGCGCGTCCACAGATACGCAGTATTTT.

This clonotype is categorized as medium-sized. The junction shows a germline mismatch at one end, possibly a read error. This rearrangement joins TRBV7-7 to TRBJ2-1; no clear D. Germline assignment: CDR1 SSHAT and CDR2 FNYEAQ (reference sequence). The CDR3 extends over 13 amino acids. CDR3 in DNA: TGTGCTAGCAGCTTTACTATAGGTAATGAGCAGTTCTTC. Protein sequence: CASSFTIGNEQFF.

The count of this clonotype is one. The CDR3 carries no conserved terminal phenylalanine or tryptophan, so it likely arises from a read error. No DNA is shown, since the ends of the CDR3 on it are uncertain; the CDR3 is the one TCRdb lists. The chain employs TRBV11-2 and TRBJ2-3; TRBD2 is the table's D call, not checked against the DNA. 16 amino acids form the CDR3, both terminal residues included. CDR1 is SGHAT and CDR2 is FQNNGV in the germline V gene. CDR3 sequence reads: CASSLQGLAYEQYFGP.

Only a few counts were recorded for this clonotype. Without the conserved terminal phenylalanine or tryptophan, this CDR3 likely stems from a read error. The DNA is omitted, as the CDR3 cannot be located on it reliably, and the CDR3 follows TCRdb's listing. CDR3: CASSLTQGENEQFFGP. The rearrangement joins TRBV7-6 to TRBJ2-3; the table gives TRBD1 as D, unverified against the DNA. From its first to its last residue, the CDR3 has 16 amino acids. Germline V gene data show CDR1 as SGHVS and CDR2 as FNYEAQ.

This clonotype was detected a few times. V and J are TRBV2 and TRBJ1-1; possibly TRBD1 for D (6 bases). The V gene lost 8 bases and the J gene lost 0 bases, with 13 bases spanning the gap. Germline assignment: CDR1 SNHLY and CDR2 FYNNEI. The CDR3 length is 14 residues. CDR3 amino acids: CASGVGGMNTEAFF. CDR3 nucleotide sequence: TGTGCCAGCGGGGTAGGGGGAATGAACACTGAAGCTTTCTTT.

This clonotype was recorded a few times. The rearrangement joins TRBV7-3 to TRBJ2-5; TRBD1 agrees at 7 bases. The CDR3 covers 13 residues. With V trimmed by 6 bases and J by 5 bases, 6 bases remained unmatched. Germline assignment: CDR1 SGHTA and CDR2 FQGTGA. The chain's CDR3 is CASSLQGSETQYF. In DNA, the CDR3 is TGTGCCAGCAGTTTACAGGGGAGTGAGACCCAGTACTTC.

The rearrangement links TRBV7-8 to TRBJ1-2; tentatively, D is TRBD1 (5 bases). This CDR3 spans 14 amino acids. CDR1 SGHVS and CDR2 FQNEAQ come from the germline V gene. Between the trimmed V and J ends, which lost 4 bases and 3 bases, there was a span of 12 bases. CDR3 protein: CASSSGRADYGYTF. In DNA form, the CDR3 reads TGTGCCAGCAGCTCGGGACGGGCGGACTATGGCTACACCTTC.

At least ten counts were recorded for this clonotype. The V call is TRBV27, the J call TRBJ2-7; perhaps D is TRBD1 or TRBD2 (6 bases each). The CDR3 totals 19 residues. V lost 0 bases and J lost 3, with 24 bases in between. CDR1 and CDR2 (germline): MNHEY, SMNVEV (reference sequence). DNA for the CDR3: TGTGCCAGCAGTTTATCAAAACCCCAACAGGGACTGAGAGGCTACGAGCAGTACTTC. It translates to CASSLSKPQQGLRGYEQYF.

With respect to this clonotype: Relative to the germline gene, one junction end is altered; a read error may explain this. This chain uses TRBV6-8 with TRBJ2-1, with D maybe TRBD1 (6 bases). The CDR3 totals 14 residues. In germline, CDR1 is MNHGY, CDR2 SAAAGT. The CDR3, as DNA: TGTGCCAGCAGCACAGGGTTCTCCCACAATGAGCAGTTCTTC. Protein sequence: CASSTGFSHNEQFF.

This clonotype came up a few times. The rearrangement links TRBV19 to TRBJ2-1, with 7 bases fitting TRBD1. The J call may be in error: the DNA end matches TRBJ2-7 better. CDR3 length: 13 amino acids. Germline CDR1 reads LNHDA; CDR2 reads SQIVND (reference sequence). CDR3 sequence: CASSYRDSREQYF. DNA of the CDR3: TGTGCCAGTAGTTACCGGGACAGCCGAGAGCAGTACTTC.

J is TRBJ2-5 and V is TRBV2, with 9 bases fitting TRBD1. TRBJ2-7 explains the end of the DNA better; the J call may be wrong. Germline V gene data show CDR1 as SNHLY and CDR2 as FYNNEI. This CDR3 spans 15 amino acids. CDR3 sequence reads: CASSIPGTGNYEQYF. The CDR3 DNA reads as TGTGCCAGCAGTATCCCGGGGACAGGGAACTACGAGCAGTACTTC.

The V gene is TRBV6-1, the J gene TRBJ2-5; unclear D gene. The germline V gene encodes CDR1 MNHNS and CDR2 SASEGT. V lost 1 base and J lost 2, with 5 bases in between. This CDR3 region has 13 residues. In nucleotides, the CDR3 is TGTGCCAGCAGTGAAGGTGGGCAAGAGACCCAGTACTTC. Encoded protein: CASSEGGQETQYF.

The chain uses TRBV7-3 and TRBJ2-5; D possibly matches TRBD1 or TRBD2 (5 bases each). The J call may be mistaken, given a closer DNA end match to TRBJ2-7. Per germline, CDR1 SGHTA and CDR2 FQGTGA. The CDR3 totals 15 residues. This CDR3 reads CASSLGGGGSYEQYF. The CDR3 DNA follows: TGTGCCAGCAGCTTAGGGGGTGGGGGAAGCTACGAGCAGTACTTC.

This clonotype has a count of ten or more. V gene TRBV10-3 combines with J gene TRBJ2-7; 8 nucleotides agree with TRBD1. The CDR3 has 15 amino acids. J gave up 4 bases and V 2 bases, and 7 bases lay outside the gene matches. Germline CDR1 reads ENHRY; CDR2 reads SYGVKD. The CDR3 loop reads CAISEAAGGIYEQYF. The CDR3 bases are TGTGCCATCAGTGAGGCGGCAGGGGGCATTTACGAGCAGTACTTC.

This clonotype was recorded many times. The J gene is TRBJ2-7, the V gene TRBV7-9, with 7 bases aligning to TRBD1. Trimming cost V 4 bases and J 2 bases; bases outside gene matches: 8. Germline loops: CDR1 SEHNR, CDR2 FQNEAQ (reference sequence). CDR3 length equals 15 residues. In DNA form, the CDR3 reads TGTGCCAGCAGCTACGGGGACAGATTTACCTACGAGCAGTACTTC. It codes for CASSYGDRFTYEQYF.

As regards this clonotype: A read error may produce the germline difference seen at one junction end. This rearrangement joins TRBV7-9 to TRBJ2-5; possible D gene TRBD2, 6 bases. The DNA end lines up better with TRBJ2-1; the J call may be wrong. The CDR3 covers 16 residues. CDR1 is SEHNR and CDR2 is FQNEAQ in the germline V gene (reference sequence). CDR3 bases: TGTGCTAGCAGCTACGCTTTGGGACGGGGGTCTGATGAGCAGTTCTTC. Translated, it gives CASSYALGRGSDEQFF.

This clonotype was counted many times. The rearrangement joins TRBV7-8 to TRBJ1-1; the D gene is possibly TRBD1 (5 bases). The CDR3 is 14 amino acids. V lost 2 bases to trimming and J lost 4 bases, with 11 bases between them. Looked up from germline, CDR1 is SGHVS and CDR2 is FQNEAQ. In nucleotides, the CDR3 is TGTGCCAGCAGCTTAAAAGGGGTTTCCACTGAAGCTTTCTTT. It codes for CASSLKGVSTEAFF.

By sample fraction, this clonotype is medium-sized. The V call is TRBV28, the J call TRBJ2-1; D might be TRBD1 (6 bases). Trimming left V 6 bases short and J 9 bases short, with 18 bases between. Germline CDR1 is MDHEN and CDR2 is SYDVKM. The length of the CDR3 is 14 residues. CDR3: CASRRTATLPEQFF. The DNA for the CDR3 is TGTGCCAGCAGGCGGACAGCAACTCTGCCTGAGCAGTTCTTC.

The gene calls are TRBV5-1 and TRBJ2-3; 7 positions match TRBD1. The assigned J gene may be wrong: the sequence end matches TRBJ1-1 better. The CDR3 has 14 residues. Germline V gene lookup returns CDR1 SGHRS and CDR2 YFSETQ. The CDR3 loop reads CASRLQGWGTEAFF. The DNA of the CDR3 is TGCGCCAGCAGGTTACAGGGGTGGGGCACTGAAGCTTTCTTT.